This T cell receptor (beta chain) is drawn from a study of shared clonotypes between healthy human individuals. The study, taken as a whole, reports: The genetic and exposure-history diversity represented was limited by few donors. Naive subsets typically showed greater estimated richness than memory subsets. Deeper or shallower sequencing was expected to change how clonotypes are shared among donors.

Assay: immunoSEQ multiplex PCR; the TCRdb copy retains only in-frame clones and omits some. The data hold over 2 million clones, with approximately 94% observed a single time. The naive CD8 population came from CD45RO-negative cells selected for CCR7, without terminally differentiated effector memory CD45RA+ cells. Donors included only healthy HIV-negative adults lacking recent acute infections or vaccinations. As concerns this clone: Its antigen is not known. This CDR3 is also generated by other DNA sequences in the sample.

The CDR3 covers 15 residues. From germline, CDR1 is LNHDA and CDR2 SQIVND (reference sequence). V was trimmed by 8 bases and J by 2 bases, leaving 17 bases between them. The sequence was obtained from a man younger than 35 in good health. This chain joins TRBV19 and TRBJ2-3; perhaps TRBD2 as D (5 bases). Sample: naive CD8+ T cells sorted from blood. For the CDR3, the DNA is TGTGCCAGTTCCCCGACCGGGGTATCCACAGATACGCAGTATTTT. Translation gives CASSPTGVSTDTQYF.